This TCR beta chain was identified in a study of T cell repertoires in cytomegalovirus infection. Study information: It can be stated that public TCR beta signatures indicated CMV infection as well as a matching HLA type.

Notes on the study in general: There were carriers of CMV plus the relevant HLA, and cumulative public TCR beta family frequency identified them. Within the response measured ex vivo, HLA-C-restricted CMV-specific TCR beta clonotypes were dominant.

The CDR3 runs 14 residues. CDR1 SGDLS and CDR2 YYNGEE come from the germline V gene. Trimming stripped 0 bases from V and 3 bases from J, with 9 bases between. In regard to this clonotype: Its antigen remains unknown.

TCRdb called the reads again in MiXCR, with one record for every CDR3 protein. The data contain about 600,000 distinct CDR3 sequences, 24% of them seen just once; the ten biggest clones take up roughly 8%. The sequenced material came from CD8+ T cells from PBMCs. The gene calls are TRBV9 and TRBJ1-2; maybe TRBD1 (6 bases). This TCR derives from a human donor in good health (CMV status not recorded). Some clones in this sample may be carry-over from other donors' samples. CDR3 residues: CASSVGAGDYGYTF. The CDR3 DNA reads TGTGCCAGCAGCGTAGGGGCAGGGGACTATGGCTACACCTTC.